Listed below are T cell receptor beta chains from one sample, sequenced in a study of CD8 T cells in ankylosing spondylitis. TCRdb redid the calling of the 5' RACE reads with MiXCR, one entry per CDR3 protein. The sample holds a few hundred thousand distinct CDR3 sequences, around 20% seen once. Source material: blood, either unsorted or a sorted T cell fraction (not recorded which). These receptors came from a male donor with ankylosing spondylitis. Each CDR3 is given with its conserved first and last residue. D genes are given only for firm matches. Size values are once, few and many counts, or a class for expanded clones, and some rows have none.

size	J	V	D	CDR3	DNA
few	TRBJ1-2	TRBV6-1	-	CASSEDTWGYTF	TGTGCCAGCAGTGAGGACACATGGGGCTACACCTTC
-	TRBJ2-1	TRBV6-1	TRBD2	CASNMGGGRDEQFF	TGTGCCAGCAACATGGGGGGAGGGCGGGATGAGCAGTTCTTC
-	TRBJ2-6	TRBV6-1	TRBD2	CASRRTSGISGANVLTF	TGTGCCAGCAGAAGGACTAGCGGTATCTCTGGGGCCAACGTCCTGACTTTC
-	TRBJ2-1	TRBV5-1	TRBD1	CASSLPGQQYNEQFF	TGCGCCAGCAGCTTACCGGGACAGCAATACAATGAGCAGTTCTTC
-	TRBJ2-5	TRBV7-3	-	CASSFNSGETQYF	TGTGCCAGCAGCTTCAACTCAGGGGAGACCCAGTACTTC
few	TRBJ1-5	TRBV12-3/TRBV12-4	-	CASSLNRQDQPQHF	TGTGCCAGCAGTCTGAACCGTCAGGATCAGCCCCAGCATTTT
-	TRBJ1-3	TRBV12-3/TRBV12-4	-	CASSLGSGNSIYF	TGTGCCAGCAGTTTAGGCTCTGGAAACTCCATATATTTT
-	TRBJ1-1	TRBV24-1	TRBD1	CATSDAGTGEENTEAFF	TGTGCCACCAGTGATGCCGGGACAGGGGAGGAGAACACTGAAGCTTTCTTT
-	TRBJ2-7	TRBV20-1	TRBD2	CSAPGLAGVNEQYF	TGCAGTGCCCCGGGTCTAGCGGGAGTGAATGAGCAGTACTTC
-	TRBJ1-1	TRBV9	-	CASSVGQANTEAFF	TGTGCCAGCAGCGTAGGACAGGCGAACACTGAAGCTTTCTTT
-	TRBJ2-3	TRBV7-3	-	CASTNGNTQYF	TGTGCCAGCACCAACGGGAATACGCAGTATTTT
few	TRBJ2-1	TRBV18	-	CASSPFGGRGAYNEQFF	TGTGCCAGCTCACCTTTCGGGGGACGGGGAGCTTACAATGAGCAGTTCTTC
-	TRBJ2-3	TRBV28	-	CASSPFYSTDTQYF	TGTGCCAGCAGCCCTTTTTATAGCACAGATACGCAGTATTTT
-	TRBJ2-1	TRBV9	-	CASSARDGRHNEQFF	TGTGCCAGCAGCGCCCGGGACGGGCGGCACAATGAGCAGTTCTTC
-	TRBJ2-7	TRBV7-2	TRBD2	CASSLKSGRSHEQYF	TGTGCCAGCAGCTTAAAGAGCGGGAGGTCTCACGAGCAGTACTTC
-	TRBJ2-2	TRBV24-1	-	CATSDLRRGSTGELFF	TGTGCCACCAGTGATTTAAGGAGGGGAAGCACCGGGGAGCTGTTTTTT
few	TRBJ2-1	TRBV20-1	-	CSAARTLSSYNEQFF	TGCAGTGCTGCCCGGACTCTAAGCTCCTACAATGAGCAGTTCTTC
-	TRBJ2-7	TRBV7-2	-	CASSFGKVFTYEQYF	TGTGCCAGCAGCTTCGGGAAAGTTTTCACCTACGAGCAGTACTTC
-	TRBJ2-7	TRBV25-1	-	CASSRARQMTGYEQYF	TGTGCCAGCAGTCGGGCGAGACAGATGACCGGATACGAGCAGTACTTC
few	TRBJ2-7	TRBV7-2	-	CASSLVGGGSSYEQYF	TGTGCCAGCAGCTTAGTGGGGGGCGGGAGCTCCTACGAGCAGTACTTC
many	TRBJ2-3	TRBV28	TRBD1	CASRPLKGQLITDTQYF	TGTGCCAGCAGACCCCTCAAGGGACAGCTAATCACAGATACGCAGTATTTT
many	TRBJ1-3	TRBV12-3/TRBV12-4	-	CASSLLTGNTIYF	TGTGCCAGCAGTTTACTAACTGGAAACACCATATATTTT
few	TRBJ2-2	TRBV6-1	-	CASTKDSPGTGELFF	TGTGCCAGCACAAAAGATTCCCCGGGCACCGGGGAGCTGTTTTTT
few	TRBJ2-2	TRBV12-3/TRBV12-4	TRBD1	CASCADRGYTGELFF	TGTGCCAGCTGTGCGGACAGGGGTTACACCGGGGAGCTGTTTTTT
-	TRBJ2-7	TRBV7-2	-	CASSATMWSSYEQYF	TGTGCCAGCAGCGCCACTATGTGGAGCTCCTACGAGCAGTACTTC
-	TRBJ2-3	TRBV20-1	TRBD2	CSAQLGLAGLTDTQYF	TGCAGTGCTCAATTGGGACTAGCGGGCCTCACAGATACGCAGTATTTT
-	TRBJ2-1	TRBV25-1	TRBD2	CASQREIVSEQFF	TGTGCCAGCCAGCGGGAAATCGTGAGTGAGCAGTTCTTC
-	TRBJ2-1	TRBV6-6	-	CASSEITSEQFF	TGTGCCAGCAGTGAGATAACGAGCGAGCAGTTCTTC
few	TRBJ1-1	TRBV29-1	-	CSVEAAANTEAFF	TGCAGCGTTGAAGCCGCAGCGAACACTGAAGCTTTCTTT